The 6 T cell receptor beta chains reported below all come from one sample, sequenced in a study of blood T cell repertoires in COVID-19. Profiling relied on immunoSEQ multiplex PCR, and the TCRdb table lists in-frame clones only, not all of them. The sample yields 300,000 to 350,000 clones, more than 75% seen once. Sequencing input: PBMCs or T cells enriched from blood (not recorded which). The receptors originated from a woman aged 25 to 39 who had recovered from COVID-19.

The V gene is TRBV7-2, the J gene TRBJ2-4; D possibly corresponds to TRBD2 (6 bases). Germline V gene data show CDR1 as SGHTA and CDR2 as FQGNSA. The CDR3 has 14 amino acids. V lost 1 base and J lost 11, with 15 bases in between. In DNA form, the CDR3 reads TGTGCCAGCAGCTTAGTACAGGAGGGCCCCTTTCAGTACTTC. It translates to CASSLVQEGPFQYF.

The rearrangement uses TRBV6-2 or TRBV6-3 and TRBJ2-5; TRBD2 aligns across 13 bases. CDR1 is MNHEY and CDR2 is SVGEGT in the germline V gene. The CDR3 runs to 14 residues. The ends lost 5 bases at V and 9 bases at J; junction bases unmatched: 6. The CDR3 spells CASSQGLAGSSQYF. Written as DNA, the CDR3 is TGTGCCAGCAGTCAGGGACTAGCGGGGAGCTCCCAGTACTTC.

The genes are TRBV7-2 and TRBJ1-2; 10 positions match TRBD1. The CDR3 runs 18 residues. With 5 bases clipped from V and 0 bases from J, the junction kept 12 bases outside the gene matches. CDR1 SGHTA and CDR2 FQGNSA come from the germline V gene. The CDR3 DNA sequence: TGTGCCAGCAGCCCGTTTATTCGGACAGGGGGTCCTAACTATGGCTACACCTTC. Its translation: CASSPFIRTGGPNYGYTF.

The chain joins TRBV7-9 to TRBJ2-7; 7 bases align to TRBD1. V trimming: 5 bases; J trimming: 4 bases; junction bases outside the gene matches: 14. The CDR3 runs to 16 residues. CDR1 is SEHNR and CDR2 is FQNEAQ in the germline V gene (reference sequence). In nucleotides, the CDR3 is TGTGCCAGCAGCCAGCGAAGAGGGACAGCCCAATACGAGCAGTACTTC. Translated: CASSQRRGTAQYEQYF.

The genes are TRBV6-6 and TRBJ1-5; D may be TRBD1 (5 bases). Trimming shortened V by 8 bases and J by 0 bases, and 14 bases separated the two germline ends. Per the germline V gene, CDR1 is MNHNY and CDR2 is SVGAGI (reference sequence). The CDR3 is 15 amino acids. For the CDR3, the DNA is TGTGCCAGCGAAGGACACAGTAATAGCAATCAGCCCCAGCATTTT. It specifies CASEGHSNSNQPQHF.

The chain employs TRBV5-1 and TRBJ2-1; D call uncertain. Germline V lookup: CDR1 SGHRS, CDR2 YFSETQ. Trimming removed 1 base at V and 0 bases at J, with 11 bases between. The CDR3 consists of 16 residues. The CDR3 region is CASSLFRKSSYNEQFF. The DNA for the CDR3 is TGCGCCAGCAGCTTGTTCCGAAAGAGCTCCTACAATGAGCAGTTCTTC.